The source of this T cell receptor beta chain is a study of cytomegalovirus exposure and HLA in healthy donors. Concerning this clone: Its antigen is still unknown.

Vbeta (60) and Jbeta (13) primers were used in the PCR. Original handling: Around 83 million unique TCR beta chains, 9 million to 12 million shared, were counted in a later analysis. TCRdb's table, derived via immunoSEQ multiplex PCR, lists solely in-frame clones and lacks some. For V, J and clone size, that table is used; D and trimming come from the DNA. The sample has about 140,000 clones; roughly three quarters are singletons. Study results and limitations: In a later analysis, most CMV-associated TCR beta chains appeared HLA-restricted.

Per germline, CDR1 SGHTA and CDR2 FQGNSA. The trim removed 2 bases at V and 4 bases at J, leaving 2 bases unmatched. This CDR3 is built from 14 residues. The clonotype comes from a male donor in good health and CMV-seronegative. The genes are TRBV7-2 and TRBJ1-5; TRBD1 agrees at 7 bases. The sequenced material came from PBMCs. CDR3 sequence reads: CASSLWDSNQPQHF. The CDR3 DNA is TGTGCCAGCAGCTTATGGGACAGTAATCAGCCCCAGCATTTT.